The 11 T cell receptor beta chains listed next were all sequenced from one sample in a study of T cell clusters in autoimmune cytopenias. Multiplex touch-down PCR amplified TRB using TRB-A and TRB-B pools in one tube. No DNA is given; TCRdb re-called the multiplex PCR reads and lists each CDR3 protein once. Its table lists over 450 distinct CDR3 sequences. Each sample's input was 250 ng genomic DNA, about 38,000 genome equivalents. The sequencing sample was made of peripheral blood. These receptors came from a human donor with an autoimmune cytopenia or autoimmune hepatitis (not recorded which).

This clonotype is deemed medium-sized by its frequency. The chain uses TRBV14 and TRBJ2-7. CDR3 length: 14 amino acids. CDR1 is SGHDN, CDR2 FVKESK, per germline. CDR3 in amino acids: CASSQDNSYYEQYF. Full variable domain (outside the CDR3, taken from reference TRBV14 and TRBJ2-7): EAGVTQFPSHSVIEKGQTVTLRCDPISGHDNLYWYRRVMGKEIKFLLHFVKESKQDESGMPNNRFLAERTGGTYSTLKVQPAELEDSGVYFCASSQDNSYYEQYFGPGTRLTVT.

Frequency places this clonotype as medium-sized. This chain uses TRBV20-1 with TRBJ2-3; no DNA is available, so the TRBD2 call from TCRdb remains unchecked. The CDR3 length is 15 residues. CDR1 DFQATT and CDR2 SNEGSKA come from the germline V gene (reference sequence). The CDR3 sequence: CSARTSGGLTDTQYF.

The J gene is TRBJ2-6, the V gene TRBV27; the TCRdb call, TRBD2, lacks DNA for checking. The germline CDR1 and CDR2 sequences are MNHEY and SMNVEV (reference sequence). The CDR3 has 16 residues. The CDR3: CASSFGGGSGANVLTF.

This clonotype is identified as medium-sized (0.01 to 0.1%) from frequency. The CDR3 here is CASSLGSNSGQPGELFF. The genes are TRBV27 and TRBJ2-2; TCRdb designates TRBD1, a call that cannot be tested without DNA. The CDR3 extends over 17 amino acids. In germline, CDR1 is MNHEY, CDR2 SMNVEV (reference sequence).

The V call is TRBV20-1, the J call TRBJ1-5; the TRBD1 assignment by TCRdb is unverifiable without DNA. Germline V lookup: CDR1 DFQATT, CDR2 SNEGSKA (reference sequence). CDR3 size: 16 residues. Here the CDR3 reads CSARAGTGGNNQPQHF.

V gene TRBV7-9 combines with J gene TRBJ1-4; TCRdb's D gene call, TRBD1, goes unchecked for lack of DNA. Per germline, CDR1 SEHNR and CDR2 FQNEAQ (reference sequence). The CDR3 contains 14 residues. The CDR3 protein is CASSYSRDSEKLFF. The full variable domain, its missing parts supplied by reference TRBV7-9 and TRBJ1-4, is DTGVSQNPRHKITKRGQNVTFRCDPISEHNRLYWYRQTLGQGPEFLTYFQNEAQLEKSRLLSDRFSAERPKGSFSTLEIQRTEQGDSAMYLCASSYSRDSEKLFFGSGTQLSVL.

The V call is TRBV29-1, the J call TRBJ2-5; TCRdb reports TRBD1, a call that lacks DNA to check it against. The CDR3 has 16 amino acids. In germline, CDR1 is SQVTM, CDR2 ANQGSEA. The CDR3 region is CSVEERDRGSRQTQYF.

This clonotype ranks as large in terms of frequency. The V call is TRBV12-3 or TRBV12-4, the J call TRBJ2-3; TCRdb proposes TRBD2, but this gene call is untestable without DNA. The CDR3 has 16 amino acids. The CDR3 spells CASSFGSGGHADTQYF.

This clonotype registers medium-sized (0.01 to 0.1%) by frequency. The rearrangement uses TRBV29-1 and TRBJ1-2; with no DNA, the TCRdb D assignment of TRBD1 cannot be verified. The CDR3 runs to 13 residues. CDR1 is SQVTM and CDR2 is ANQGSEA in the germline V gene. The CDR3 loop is CSVGPTVNYGYTF.

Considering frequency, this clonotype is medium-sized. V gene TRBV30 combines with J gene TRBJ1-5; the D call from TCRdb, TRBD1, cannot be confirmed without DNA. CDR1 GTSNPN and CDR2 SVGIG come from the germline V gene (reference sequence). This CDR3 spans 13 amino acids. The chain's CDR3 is CAWSLTGSQPQHF.

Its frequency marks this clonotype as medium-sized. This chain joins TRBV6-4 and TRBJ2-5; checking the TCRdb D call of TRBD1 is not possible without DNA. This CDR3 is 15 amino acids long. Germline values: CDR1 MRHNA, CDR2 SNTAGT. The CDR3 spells CARRVRGGPQETQYF.